Presented here are 15 T cell receptor beta chains from one specimen sequenced in a study of cytomegalovirus exposure and HLA in healthy donors (dated by TCRdb to about 2017). The library was generated by the immunoSEQ multiplex PCR assay. A mixture of 60 forward primers for TCR Vbeta segments and 13 reverse primers for TCR Jbeta segments was used in the multiplex PCR. TCRdb obtained this table from immuneACCESS and retained in-frame rearrangements with V and J assigned. These tables miss some clones; where compared with another copy, unresolved V genes account for less than half of the shortfall, and the remainder is unexplained. The sample table records 35,000 to 45,000 clones. The ten largest account for 5% to 8% of the sample. The sample was PBMCs. These receptor sequences come from a man aged 30 to 39 in good health and CMV-seronegative.

The genes are TRBV6-1 and TRBJ1-1; 8 bases are a match to TRBD1. The trim removed 4 bases at V and 8 bases at J, leaving 18 bases unmatched. Germline assignment: CDR1 MNHNS and CDR2 SASEGT. This CDR3 region has 17 residues. The chain's CDR3 is CASSAGGYSGPREEAFF. The CDR3 DNA sequence: TGTGCCAGCAGTGCAGGGGGCTACAGCGGCCCGAGGGAGGAAGCTTTCTTT.

The CDR3, as DNA: TGTGCCAGTAAGGAGGGTCTGAGCGGCAATCAGCCCCAGCATTTT. It yields the protein CASKEGLSGNQPQHF. The V call is TRBV19, the J call TRBJ1-5; D ambiguous. V was cut by 7 bases and J by 2 bases, with 15 bases left in between. The CDR3 loop spans 15 amino acids. The germline gives CDR1 LNHDA, CDR2 SQIVND (reference sequence).

As to this clone: One junction end does not reproduce the germline sequence, and a read error may be involved. Other DNA sequences in the sample encode the same CDR3. The rearrangement links TRBV28 to TRBJ1-6; D gene ambiguous. Looked up from germline, CDR1 is MDHEN and CDR2 is SYDVKM. The CDR3 sequence is 12 residues long. The CDR3 spells CASSLQVPPLHF. Written as DNA, the CDR3 is TGTGCCAGCAGTCTCCAGGTTCCCCCCCTACACTTT.

The V call is TRBV11-1, the J call TRBJ1-1, with a weak D call TRBD1 (6 bases). CDR1 is SGHAT, CDR2 FQDESV, per germline (reference sequence). The V end was cut by 4 bases, the J end by 0 bases, with 12 bases between. This CDR3 region has 15 residues. CDR3 sequence reads: CASSYGGRMNTEAFF. CDR3 DNA sequence: TGTGCCAGCAGCTACGGGGGGCGTATGAACACTGAAGCTTTCTTT.

This chain connects TRBV6-1 to TRBJ2-7; tentatively, D is TRBD2 (6 bases). The germline gives CDR1 MNHNS, CDR2 SASEGT. The CDR3 is 15 amino acids. With 7 bases removed from V and 7 bases from J, the gap between germline ends came to 23 bases. In DNA, the CDR3 is TGTGCCAGCACACCCTCCGACGGCTCCGCGGGGGAGCAGTACTTC. Translated, it gives CASTPSDGSAGEQYF.

The chain couples TRBV4-1 to TRBJ2-7, with D perhaps TRBD2 (5 bases). V gave up 4 bases and J gave up 3 bases, with 22 bases separating them. This CDR3 is 17 amino acids long. The germline gives CDR1 MGHRA, CDR2 YSYEKL. The CDR3 DNA reads TGCGCCAGCAGCCTTGGCGGCTGGGAAACTAGGGTCTACGAGCAGTACTTC. Its protein product is CASSLGGWETRVYEQYF.

This sequence joins TRBV4-3 and TRBJ1-5; TRBD1 might be the D (5 bases). In germline, CDR1 is LGHNA, CDR2 YSLEER. The CDR3 contains 15 residues. Trimming removed 2 bases at V and 7 bases at J, with 15 bases between. The chain's CDR3 is CASSQHKRGDQPQHF. In DNA, the CDR3 is TGCGCCAGCAGCCAACACAAAAGGGGTGACCAGCCCCAGCATTTT.

The chain employs TRBV9 and TRBJ2-5; no firm D call. V was shortened by 4 bases and J by 4 bases, with 8 bases between the two germline ends. Germline CDR1 and CDR2: SGDLS and YYNGEE. The CDR3 length is 12 residues. The CDR3 is CASSKRVETQYF. The CDR3 region has the DNA TGTGCCAGCAGCAAGAGAGTAGAGACCCAGTACTTC. The full variable domain, completed using reference TRBV9 and TRBJ2-5, is DSGVTQTPKHLITATGQRVTLRCSPRSGDLSVYWYQQSLDQGLQFLIQYYNGEERAKGNILERFSAQQFPDLHSELNLSSLELGDSALYFCASSKRVETQYFGPGTRLLVL.

The chain joins TRBV2 to TRBJ2-3, with D tentatively TRBD2 (5 bases). Trimming took off 2 bases at V and 1 base at J, with 13 bases between the two ends. There are 16 residues in the CDR3. The germline V gene has CDR1 SNHLY and CDR2 FYNNEI. CDR3 residues: CASSERSGWGTDTQYF. The DNA for the CDR3 is TGTGCCAGCAGTGAAAGGTCGGGGTGGGGCACAGATACGCAGTATTTT.

About this clone: Germline is not matched at one junction end, which may reflect a read error. The J gene is TRBJ2-3, the V gene TRBV11-2, with TRBD2 identical over 13 bases. This CDR3 comprises 15 residues. Germline V gives CDR1 SGHAT, CDR2 FQNNGV. In DNA form, the CDR3 reads TGTGCCAGCAGCCAACTAGCGGGAGGGGCAGATAAGCAGTATTTT. Its translation is CASSQLAGGADKQYF.

J is TRBJ1-5 and V is TRBV2; weak D call: TRBD1 (6 bases). This CDR3 comprises 15 residues. Trimming pared 4 bases from V and 3 bases from J, leaving 13 bases between. CDR1 and CDR2 (germline): SNHLY, FYNNEI. CDR3 sequence: CASSVLDSYNQPQHF. CDR3 nucleotide sequence: TGTGCCAGCAGTGTTTTGGACAGTTACAATCAGCCCCAGCATTTT.

V and J are TRBV20-1 and TRBJ1-4; unclear D gene. Deletions cut 6 bases from V and 5 bases from J, with 7 bases between. Germline V gene data show CDR1 as DFQATT and CDR2 as SNEGSKA (reference sequence). The length of the CDR3 is 11 residues. CDR3 coding DNA: TGCAGTGCACAAGAAAATGAAAAACTGTTTTTT. Translating it yields CSAQENEKLFF.

The rearrangement links TRBV7-9 to TRBJ1-2; 11 positions match TRBD1. J lost 4 bases, V lost 4 bases, and 8 bases had no gene match. The CDR3 length is 16 residues. CDR1 SEHNR and CDR2 FQNEAQ come from the germline V gene (reference sequence). DNA of the CDR3: TGTGCCAGCAGCTCCCGGACAGGGGGCGCGGGCTATGGCTACACCTTC. It is translated as CASSSRTGGAGYGYTF.

J is TRBJ1-4 and V is TRBV6-1, with 8 nucleotides matching TRBD1. Trimming at V came to 0 bases and at J to 5 bases, leaving 8 bases not matched to a gene. This CDR3 comprises 17 residues. CDR1 is MNHNS, CDR2 SASEGT, per germline. The DNA for the CDR3 is TGTGCCAGCAGTGAAGCGAGGGACAGGTTAATAAATGAAAAACTGTTTTTT. Translated, it gives CASSEARDRLINEKLFF.

The chain links TRBV6-4 to TRBJ1-2; 10 bases agree with TRBD1. V lost 0 bases, J lost 8 bases, and 0 bases stayed unmatched. Germline V gives CDR1 MRHNA, CDR2 SNTAGT. CDR3 size: 13 residues. In nucleotides, the CDR3 is TGTGCCAGCAGTGACTCGACAGGGGGCGGCTACACCTTC. The encoded protein is CASSDSTGGGYTF.